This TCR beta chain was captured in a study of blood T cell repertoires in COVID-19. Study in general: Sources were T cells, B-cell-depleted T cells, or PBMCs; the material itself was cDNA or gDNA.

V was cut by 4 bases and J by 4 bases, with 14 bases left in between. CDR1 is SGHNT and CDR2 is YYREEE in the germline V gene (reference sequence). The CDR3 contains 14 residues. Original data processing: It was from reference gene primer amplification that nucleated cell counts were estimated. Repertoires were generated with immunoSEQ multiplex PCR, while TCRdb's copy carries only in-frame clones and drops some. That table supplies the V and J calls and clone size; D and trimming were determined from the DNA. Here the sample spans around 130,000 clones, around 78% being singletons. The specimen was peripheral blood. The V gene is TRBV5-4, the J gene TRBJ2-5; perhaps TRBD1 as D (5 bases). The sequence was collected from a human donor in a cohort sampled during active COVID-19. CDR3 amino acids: CASSGASWRETQYF. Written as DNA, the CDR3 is TGTGCCAGCAGCGGGGCTTCCTGGAGAGAGACCCAGTACTTC.